This TCR beta chain is drawn from a study of T cells after somatic rescue of genetic block. Sequencing used immunoSEQ multiplex PCR; TCRdb keeps in-frame clones, though not all of them. Of some 70,000 clones in the sample, roughly 91% are singletons; the top ten hold 2.8%. The germline gives CDR1 MNHEY, CDR2 SMNVEV (reference sequence). The V segment lost 8 bases and the J segment 4 bases; nucleotides outside the gene matches: 11. The CDR3 has 16 residues. This TCR derives from a man aged 25 to 40. V and J are TRBV27 and TRBJ2-6, with TRBD1 identical over 7 bases. Sequencing used peripheral blood mononuclear cells (PBMCs). In nucleotides, the CDR3 is TGTGCCAGCCGGGACAGTCCCGGAGGAGGGGCCAACGTCCTGACTTTC. The encoded protein is CASRDSPGGGANVLTF.